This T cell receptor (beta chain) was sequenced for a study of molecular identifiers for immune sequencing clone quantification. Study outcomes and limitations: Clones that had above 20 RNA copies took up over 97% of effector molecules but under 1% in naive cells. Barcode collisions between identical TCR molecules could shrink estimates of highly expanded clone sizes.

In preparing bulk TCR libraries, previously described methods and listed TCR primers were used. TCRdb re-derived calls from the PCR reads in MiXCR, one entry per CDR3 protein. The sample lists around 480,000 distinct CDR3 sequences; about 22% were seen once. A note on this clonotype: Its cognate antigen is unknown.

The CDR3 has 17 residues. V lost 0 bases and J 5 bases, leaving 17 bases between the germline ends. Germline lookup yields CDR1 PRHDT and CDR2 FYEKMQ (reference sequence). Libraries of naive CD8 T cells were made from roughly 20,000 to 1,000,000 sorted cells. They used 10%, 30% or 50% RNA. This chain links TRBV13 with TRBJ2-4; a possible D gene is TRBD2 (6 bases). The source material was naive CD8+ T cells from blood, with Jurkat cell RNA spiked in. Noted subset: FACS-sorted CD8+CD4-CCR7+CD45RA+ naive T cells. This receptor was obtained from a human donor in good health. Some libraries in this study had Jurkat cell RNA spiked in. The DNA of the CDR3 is TGTGCCAGCAGCTTAGGATCTGGCGGGGTTGGGGAAAACATTCAGTACTTC. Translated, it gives CASSLGSGGVGENIQYF.